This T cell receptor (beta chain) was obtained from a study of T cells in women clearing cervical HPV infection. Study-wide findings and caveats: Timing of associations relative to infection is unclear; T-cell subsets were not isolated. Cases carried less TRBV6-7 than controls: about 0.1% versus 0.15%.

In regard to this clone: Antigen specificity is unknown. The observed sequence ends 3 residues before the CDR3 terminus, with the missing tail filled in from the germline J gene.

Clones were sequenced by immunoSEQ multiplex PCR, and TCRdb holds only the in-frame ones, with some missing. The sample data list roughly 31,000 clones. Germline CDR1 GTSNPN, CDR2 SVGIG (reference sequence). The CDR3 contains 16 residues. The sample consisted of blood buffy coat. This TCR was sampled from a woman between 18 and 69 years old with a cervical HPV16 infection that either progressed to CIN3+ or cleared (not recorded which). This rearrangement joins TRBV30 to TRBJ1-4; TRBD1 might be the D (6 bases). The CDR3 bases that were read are TGTGCCTGGAAGCTCGGCAGGGGTATAGGGGAGTCACCA. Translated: CAWKLGRGIGESP. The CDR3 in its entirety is CAWKLGRGIGESPLFF.